One and the same sample provided the 10 T cell receptor beta chains below, sequenced in a study of blood T cell repertoires in COVID-19. Only in-frame clones appear in the TCRdb table, and some are missing; sequencing was by immunoSEQ multiplex PCR. The sample lists about 220,000 clones, around 88% seen once, with about 3% in the top ten. Sample: peripheral blood. These receptors were collected from a woman between 25 and 40 years old who had recovered from COVID-19.

The chain is built from TRBV3-1 (or the pseudogene TRBV3-2) and TRBJ1-1, with 8 positions matching TRBD1. V shed 2 bases, J shed 4 bases, and the junction held 3 bases outside the gene matches. Germline V gives CDR1 LGHDT, CDR2 YNNKEL (reference sequence). The CDR3 contains 14 residues. The CDR3 spells CASSQPTGGTEAFF. In DNA, the CDR3 is TGTGCCAGCAGCCAACCCACAGGGGGCACTGAAGCTTTCTTT.

J is TRBJ2-1 and V is TRBV5-6, with 10 bases matching TRBD1. With 0 bases clipped from V and 0 bases from J, the junction kept 9 bases outside the gene matches. The CDR3 is 19 amino acids. CDR1 and CDR2 (germline): SGHDT, YYEEEE. CDR3 nucleotides: TGTGCCAGCAGCTTGGATGGGACAGGGGTCGCCGGCTCCTACAATGAGCAGTTCTTC. This sequence encodes CASSLDGTGVAGSYNEQFF.

V gene TRBV7-9 combines with J gene TRBJ2-1; 9 bases are shared with TRBD2. V gave up 8 bases and J gave up 2 bases; unmatched junction bases: 1. Germline lookup yields CDR1 SEHNR and CDR2 FQNEAQ (reference sequence). This CDR3 contains 13 residues. The DNA for the CDR3 is TGTGCCAGCGAGCGGGGGGCCTACAATGAGCAGTTCTTC. Its translation is CASERGAYNEQFF.

The chain links TRBV5-1 to TRBJ2-5, with 7 bases identical to TRBD1. The germline CDR1 and CDR2 sequences are SGHRS and YFSETQ. The CDR3 has 14 residues. V lost 4 bases and J lost 5; bases outside the gene matches: 8. Here the CDR3 reads CASSLTGVQETQYF. The CDR3 nucleotides are TGCGCCAGCAGCCTCACAGGGGTACAGGAGACCCAGTACTTC. The full variable domain, its missing parts supplied by reference TRBV5-1 and TRBJ2-5, is KAGVTQTPRYLIKTRGQQVTLSCSPISGHRSVSWYQQTPGQGLQFLFEYFSETQRNKGNFPGRFSGRQFSNSRSEMNVSTLELGDSALYLCASSLTGVQETQYFGPGTRLLVL.

The rearrangement links TRBV28 to TRBJ2-5; D perhaps matches TRBD1 (6 bases). Looked up from germline, CDR1 is MDHEN and CDR2 is SYDVKM. V dropped 6 bases and J dropped 2 bases, with 7 bases sitting between them. The CDR3 consists of 12 residues. Written as DNA, the CDR3 is TGTGCCAGCAGCCAGGGGCAAGAGACCCAGTACTTC. It encodes CASSQGQETQYF. The entire variable domain, with the rest obtained from reference TRBV28 and TRBJ2-5, is as follows: DVKVTQSSRYLVKRTGEKVFLECVQDMDHENMFWYRQDPGLGLRLIYFSYDVKMKEKGDIPEGYSVSREKKERFSLILESASTNQTSMYLCASSQGQETQYFGPGTRLLVL.

This chain links TRBV29-1 with TRBJ1-1, with D possibly being TRBD1 (5 bases). This CDR3 contains 13 residues. Germline V gene data show CDR1 as SQVTM and CDR2 as ANQGSEA. V was clipped by 3 bases and J by 0 bases, with 8 bases between them. CDR3 DNA: TGCAGCGTTGAGAAGGACATGAACACTGAAGCTTTCTTT. The encoded protein is CSVEKDMNTEAFF.

The chain joins TRBV12-5 to TRBJ2-1, with a weak D call TRBD2 (5 bases). Germline V CDR1 and CDR2: LGHNT, FRNRAP. This CDR3 has 16 amino acids. Trimming took 0 bases from V and 0 from J, leaving 9 bases between them. The CDR3 DNA follows: TGTGCTAGTGGTTTGGTAGGTAGCGCCTCCTACAATGAGCAGTTCTTC. Its protein is CASGLVGSASYNEQFF.

This chain joins TRBV10-3 and TRBJ2-1; maybe TRBD2 (5 bases). The CDR3 is 12 amino acids. Per the germline V gene, CDR1 is ENHRY and CDR2 is SYGVKD. Trimming stripped 6 bases from V and 11 bases from J, with 14 bases between. The CDR3 loop is CAISGGDNQQFF. In DNA form, the CDR3 reads TGTGCCATCAGCGGAGGAGACAACCAGCAGTTCTTC.

This chain uses TRBV29-1 with TRBJ1-1; unclear D gene. V was trimmed by 5 bases and J by 0 bases, leaving 16 bases between them. CDR1 is SQVTM and CDR2 is ANQGSEA in the germline V gene. The CDR3 contains 15 residues. The CDR3: CSVYQPGGMNTEAFF. The CDR3 region has the DNA TGCAGCGTTTATCAACCCGGAGGAATGAACACTGAAGCTTTCTTT.

This chain uses TRBV7-9 with TRBJ2-7; 7 nucleotides agree with TRBD2. The length of the CDR3 is 16 residues. V shed 2 bases and J 2 bases; nucleotides not matched to a gene: 9. Germline CDR1 and CDR2: SEHNR and FQNEAQ (reference sequence). The CDR3, as DNA: TGTGCCAGCAGCTTACTCCGGGGGGAGGTTACCTACGAGCAGTACTTC. Translating it yields CASSLLRGEVTYEQYF. Combining the CDR3 with reference TRBV7-9 and TRBJ2-7 gives the whole variable domain DTGVSQNPRHKITKRGQNVTFRCDPISEHNRLYWYRQTLGQGPEFLTYFQNEAQLEKSRLLSDRFSAERPKGSFSTLEIQRTEQGDSAMYLCASSLLRGEVTYEQYFGPGTRLTVT.